This is a list of T cell receptor beta chains from one sample in a study of blood T cell repertoires in COVID-19. Method: immunoSEQ multiplex PCR; TCRdb's copy keeps in-frame clones and lacks some. The sample includes tens of thousands of clones, around 81% seen only once; the top ten take more than 20%. Material for sequencing was peripheral blood. Receptor source: a woman of 80 years or more with COVID-19, enrolled during active disease. CDR3s include the opening cysteine and the closing phenylalanine or tryptophan. The order of the fields is D gene, V gene, J gene, CDR3 DNA, CDR3 protein. A D gene is named only where the DNA matches it firmly.

>-|TRBV9|TRBJ1-4
TGTGCCAGCAGCGTAGCAGTTTCTAATGAAAAACTGTTTTTT
CASSVAVSNEKLFF
>TRBD1|TRBV19|TRBJ1-2
TGTGCCAGTAGTATGAGGGACAGGGCGAACTATGGCTACACCTTC
CASSMRDRANYGYTF
>-|TRBV3-1/TRBV3-2|TRBJ2-4
TGTGCCAGCCTTGACAGACTCAAAAACATTCAGTACTTC
CASLDRLKNIQYF
>-|TRBV30|TRBJ2-4
TGTGCCTGGAGTGTACCTAGCTTAGCCAAAAACATTCAGTACTTC
CAWSVPSLAKNIQYF
>-|TRBV12-3/TRBV12-4|TRBJ2-7
TGTGCCAGCAGTTTACAGGGTGCGTACGAGCAGTACTTC
CASSLQGAYEQYF
>-|TRBV7-9|TRBJ2-7
TGTGCCAGCAGCCCGCAGGGGCACTCCTACGAGCAGTACTTC
CASSPQGHSYEQYF
>-|TRBV19|TRBJ2-6
TGTGCCAGTAGTATAGGAGGAGTCGCTGGGGCCAACGTCCTGACTTTC
CASSIGGVAGANVLTF
>-|TRBV30|TRBJ1-2
TGTGCCTGGAGGCCCATGGGGGGGGTAGGCTATGGCTACACCTTC
CAWRPMGGVGYGYTF
>TRBD1|TRBV7-9|TRBJ1-2
TGTGCCAGCAGCTTAACAGGGGGTTTGTATGGCTACACCTTC
CASSLTGGLYGYTF
>-|TRBV30|TRBJ2-7
TGTGCCTGGAAAAAGCAGGGGAGCGGCGAGCAGTACTTC
CAWKKQGSGEQYF
>-|TRBV3-1/TRBV3-2|TRBJ2-2
TGTGCCAGCAGCCAAGGAACTAGCCCGAACACCGGGGAGCTGTTTTTT
CASSQGTSPNTGELFF